This T cell receptor beta chain was profiled in a study of blood T cell repertoires in COVID-19. The overall study: COVID-19 samples collected from the United States, Italy and Spain covered acute and convalescent phases.

Data came from immunoSEQ multiplex PCR; TCRdb stores just in-frame clones and leaves some out. The table lists 100,000 to 150,000 clones, roughly three quarters of them singletons. The CDR3 has 16 amino acids. V was pared by 4 bases and J by 5 bases, with 10 bases of the junction left unmatched. From germline, CDR1 is KGHSY and CDR2 FQNENV. The chain couples TRBV16 to TRBJ2-7; 11 bases agree with TRBD1. The sequencing sample was made of peripheral blood. The sequence derives from a human donor in a cohort sampled during active COVID-19. The chain's CDR3 is CASSPREGQGANEQYF. CDR3 DNA sequence: TGTGCCAGCAGCCCCCGAGAAGGACAGGGGGCGAACGAGCAGTACTTC.